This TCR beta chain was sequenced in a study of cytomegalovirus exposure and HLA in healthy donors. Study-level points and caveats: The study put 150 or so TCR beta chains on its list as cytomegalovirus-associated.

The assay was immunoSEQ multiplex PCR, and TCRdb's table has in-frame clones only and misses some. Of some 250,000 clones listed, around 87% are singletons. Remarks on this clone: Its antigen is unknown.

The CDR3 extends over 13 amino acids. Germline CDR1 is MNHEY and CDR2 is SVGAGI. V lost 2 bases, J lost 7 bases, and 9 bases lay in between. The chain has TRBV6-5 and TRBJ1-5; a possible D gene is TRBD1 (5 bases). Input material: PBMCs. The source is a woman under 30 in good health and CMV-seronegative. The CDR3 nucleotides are TGTGCCAGCAGTTACGACGGGGGGCAGCCCCAGCATTTT. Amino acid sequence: CASSYDGGQPQHF.